This T cell receptor beta chain was profiled in a study of regulatory T cells in long-lasting Graves disease. CDR1 is LGHDT, CDR2 YNNKEL, per germline (reference sequence). The CDR3 loop spans 14 amino acids. V was trimmed by 1 base and J by 8 bases, leaving 14 bases between them. This clonotype was counted at least ten times. Arm-PCR of CDR3 regions with iRepertoire HTBI primers generated TCR beta libraries. One entry per CDR3 protein results from TCRdb running MiXCR on the multiplex PCR reads. The table has about 530,000 distinct CDR3 sequences, about 16% seen once; the top ten hold around 25%. Sample time point: newly diagnosed GD, antithyroid drugs for less than 3 months. The TCR library was prepared using RNA isolated from PBMCs. This same sample was also taken into another study, of T cells in Graves' hyperthyroidism and ophthalmopathy. From that paper: Clinical symptoms, serum thyroxine, TRAb, thyroid ultrasound and orbital computed tomography established diagnosis.

This chain joins TRBV3-1 and TRBJ2-5; D possibly corresponds to TRBD2 (6 bases). Source: peripheral blood mononuclear cells (PBMCs), taken at new diagnosis, from a patient treated with antithyroid drugs. The sequence derives from a woman aged 35 to 59 with Graves disease. This chain's CDR3 is CASSQVASDLTQYF. For the CDR3, the DNA is TGTGCCAGCAGCCAAGTCGCTAGCGACCTCACCCAGTACTTC.